The 9 T cell receptor beta chains below were found in one sample sequenced in a study of blood T cell repertoires in COVID-19. Repertoires were generated with immunoSEQ multiplex PCR, while TCRdb's copy carries only in-frame clones and drops some. The sample has about 260,000 clones; about 89% are singletons. Input material: peripheral blood. These receptors were collected from a woman in her thirties or forties who had recovered from COVID-19.

This clone has just one count. V usage is TRBV7-9 and J usage is TRBJ1-2; D is possibly TRBD1 (6 bases). Germline V gene sequence: CDR1 SEHNR, CDR2 FQNEAQ (reference sequence). The CDR3 runs to 16 residues. Trimming pared 1 base from V and 2 bases from J, leaving 14 bases between. The CDR3 protein is CASSLVGQRGNYGYTF. DNA for the CDR3: TGTGCCAGCAGCTTAGTGGGACAAAGAGGGAACTATGGCTACACCTTC.

V and J are TRBV19 and TRBJ2-5, with 7 bases fitting TRBD2. CDR1 and CDR2 (germline): LNHDA, SQIVND (reference sequence). CDR3 length: 13 residues. J gave up 4 bases and V 2 bases, and 1 base lay outside the gene matches. Here the CDR3 DNA reads TGTGCCAGTAGTATATCTAGCGGAGAGACCCAGTACTTC. Amino acid sequence: CASSISSGETQYF.

This chain joins TRBV5-1 and TRBJ2-3; 9 nucleotides agree with TRBD1. CDR1 and CDR2 from the germline V gene are SGHRS and YFSETQ. CDR3 length: 17 amino acids. V dropped 1 base and J dropped 0; count of bases not matched to a gene: 6. The CDR3 region has the DNA TGCGCCAGCAGCTTGCACTCCGGACAGGGGAGCACAGATACGCAGTATTTT. Protein product: CASSLHSGQGSTDTQYF.

The rearrangement links TRBV27 to TRBJ1-1; a weak D match, TRBD1 (5 bases). The V end lost 1 base, the J end lost 5 bases, and 20 bases lay between the germline ends. Germline CDR1 is MNHEY and CDR2 is SMNVEV (reference sequence). The CDR3 has 17 amino acids. The CDR3 is CASSLLSPVGGGTEAFF. The CDR3 coding sequence is TGTGCCAGCAGTTTATTGTCACCAGTTGGGGGGGGGACTGAAGCTTTCTTT.

V and J are TRBV10-2 and TRBJ2-3; TRBD2 matches 13 bases. Trimming at V came to 4 bases and at J to 2 bases, leaving 9 bases not matched to a gene. Germline V CDR1 and CDR2: WSHSY, SAAADI. The CDR3 runs to 18 residues. CDR3 nucleotide sequence: TGCGCCAGCAGTGCCCCAAGGACTAGCGGGGGATACACAGATACGCAGTATTTT. This translates into CASSAPRTSGGYTDTQYF.

The chain couples TRBV24-1 to TRBJ2-2; no clear D gene. Germline V gene sequence: CDR1 KGHDR, CDR2 SFDVKD. This CDR3 spans 12 amino acids. V was cut by 9 bases and J by 4 bases, with 8 bases left in between. DNA for the CDR3: TGTGCCACCGAGTCGGGCACCGGGGAGCTGTTTTTT. Its translation is CATESGTGELFF.

The genes are TRBV11-2 and TRBJ1-1; a weak D match, TRBD1 (6 bases). Germline-derived CDR1 and CDR2 are SGHAT and FQNNGV. This CDR3 has 15 amino acids. Trimming removed 5 bases from V and 5 bases from J, with 18 bases in between. The CDR3 DNA reads as TGTGCCAGCAGCCCCCCCCAGGGGAGAAGTACTGAAGCTTTCTTT. Protein sequence: CASSPPQGRSTEAFF.

V is TRBV25-1 and J is TRBJ1-2; 11 nucleotides line up with TRBD1. The trim removed 3 bases at V and 4 bases at J, leaving 7 bases unmatched. Germline CDR1 reads MGHDK; CDR2 reads SYGVNS. The CDR3 sequence is 16 residues long. The CDR3 sequence is CASSDPRTGGSYGYTF. The CDR3 bases are TGTGCCAGCAGTGACCCGCGGACAGGGGGCTCCTATGGCTACACCTTC.

This CDR3 is CASSPRDGRGYGYTF. For the CDR3, the DNA is TGCGCCAGCAGCCCCAGGGACGGGAGGGGCTATGGCTACACCTTC. The chain couples TRBV5-1 to TRBJ1-2; the D gene is possibly TRBD1 (5 bases). This CDR3 is built from 15 residues. Looked up from germline, CDR1 is SGHRS and CDR2 is YFSETQ. The V and J ends lost 4 bases and 4 bases respectively, with 17 bases between them.